The clone carrying this TCR beta chain has only one observation. What it binds is unknown. Genomic DNA, the template, was used for profiling of the TCR beta VDJ and CDR3. TCRdb ran MiXCR on the reads and lists one entry per CDR3 protein. The repertoire holds hundreds of thousands of distinct CDR3 sequences, with 55% to 75% as singletons. The data originate from a study of CD8+CD57+ T cells in acquired aplastic anemia. Looking at the study overall: Recorded DNA amounts for sorted CD4+ and CD8+ cells had an average of approximately 3 ug. Study-wide points: Patients and controls were not found to differ significantly in CD8+ Simpson's diversity.

The germline CDR1 and CDR2 sequences are MNHEY and SVGEGT. The CDR3 totals 12 residues. The trim removed 7 bases at V and 7 bases at J, leaving 3 bases unmatched. Source material: sorted CD4+, CD8+, or CD8+CD57+ T cells (not recorded which) from PBMCs. This rearrangement joins TRBV6-2 or TRBV6-3 to TRBJ1-1; 10 nucleotides align to TRBD1. This clonotype was obtained from a human donor in good health, serving as a control. The CDR3 sequence: CASTRDRGEAFF. The CDR3 nucleotides are TGTGCCAGCACGCGGGACAGGGGTGAAGCTTTCTTT.